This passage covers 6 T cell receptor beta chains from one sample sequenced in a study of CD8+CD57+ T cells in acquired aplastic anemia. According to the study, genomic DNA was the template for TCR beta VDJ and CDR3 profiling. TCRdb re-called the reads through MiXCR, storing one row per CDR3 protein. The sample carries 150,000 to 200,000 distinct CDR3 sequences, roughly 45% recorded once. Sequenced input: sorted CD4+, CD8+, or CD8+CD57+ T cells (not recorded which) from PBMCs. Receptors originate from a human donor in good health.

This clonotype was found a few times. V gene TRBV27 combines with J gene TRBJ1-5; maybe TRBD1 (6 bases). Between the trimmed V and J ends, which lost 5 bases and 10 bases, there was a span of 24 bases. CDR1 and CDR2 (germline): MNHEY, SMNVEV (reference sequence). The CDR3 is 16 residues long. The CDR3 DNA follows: TGTGCCAGCAGTCCAAGGACGGGGGGCTTATTTAGACCCCAGCATTTT. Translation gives CASSPRTGGLFRPQHF.

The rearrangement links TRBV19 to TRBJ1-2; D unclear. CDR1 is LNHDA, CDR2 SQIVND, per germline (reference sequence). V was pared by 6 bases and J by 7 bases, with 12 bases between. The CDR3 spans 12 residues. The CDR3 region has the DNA TGTGCCAGTAGCGACTTCGTATTTGGCTACACCTTC. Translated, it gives CASSDFVFGYTF.

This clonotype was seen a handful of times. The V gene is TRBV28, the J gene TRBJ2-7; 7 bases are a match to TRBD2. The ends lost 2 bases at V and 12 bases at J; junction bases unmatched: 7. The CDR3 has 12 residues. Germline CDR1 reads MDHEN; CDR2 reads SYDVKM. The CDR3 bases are TGTGCCAGCAGTTTACAAGCGGGATGGAGGTACTTC. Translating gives CASSLQAGWRYF.

CDR3 protein: CSVRVGDTQYF. CDR3 sequence (DNA): TGCAGCGTGCGGGTCGGCGATACGCAGTATTTT. This chain connects TRBV29-1 to TRBJ2-3, with a weak D call TRBD2 (5 bases). V gave up 6 bases and J gave up 6 bases, with 10 bases separating them. The CDR3 has 11 amino acids. From germline, CDR1 is SQVTM and CDR2 ANQGSEA.

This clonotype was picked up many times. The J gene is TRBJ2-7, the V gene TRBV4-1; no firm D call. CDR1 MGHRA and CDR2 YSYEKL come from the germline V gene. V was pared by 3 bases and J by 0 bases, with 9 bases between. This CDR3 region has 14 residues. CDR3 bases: TGCGCCAGCAGCCAGGACGGAGCCTCCTACGAGCAGTACTTC. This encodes CASSQDGASYEQYF.

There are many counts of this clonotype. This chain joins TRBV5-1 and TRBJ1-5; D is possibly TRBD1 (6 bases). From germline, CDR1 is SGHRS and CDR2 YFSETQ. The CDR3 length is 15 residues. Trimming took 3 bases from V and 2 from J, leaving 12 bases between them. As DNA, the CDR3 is TGCGCCAGCAGCTGGAGGGGGGAGGGCAATCAGCCCCAGCATTTT. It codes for CASSWRGEGNQPQHF.